Following are 6 T cell receptor beta chains from one sample sequenced in a study of T cell clonotyping in hematopoietic cell transplantation. The time point: recipient sample about 28 days before transplant, after cytoreduction. Using immunoSEQ multiplex PCR, the repertoire was profiled, and TCRdb retains in-frame clones only, with some absent. The sample contains 50,000 or so clones, roughly 80% of which appear only once. The sample consisted of peripheral blood mononuclear cells, taken before stem cell transplant. The receptor set was obtained from a man aged 60 to 75 with myelodysplastic syndrome. Some clones in this sample may be carry-over from other donors' samples.

The CDR3: CASSLVAGGGNQPQHF. In nucleotides, the CDR3 is TGTGCCAGCAGCTTAGTCGCAGGGGGCGGCAATCAGCCCCAGCATTTT. The V and J genes are TRBV7-9 and TRBJ1-5; 8 bases fit TRBD1. This CDR3 is built from 16 residues. Germline loops: CDR1 SEHNR, CDR2 FQNEAQ (reference sequence). The J segment lost 2 bases and the V segment lost 1 base, leaving 4 bases of the junction unmatched.

The chain has TRBV28 and TRBJ1-6; the D is unclear. This CDR3 contains 14 residues. Trimming removed 3 bases at V and 1 base at J, with 4 bases between. Germline CDR1 MDHEN, CDR2 SYDVKM. CDR3 DNA: TGTGCCAGCAGTTTTCGTTCCTATAATTCACCCCTCCACTTT. As protein: CASSFRSYNSPLHF.

The rearrangement links TRBV4-1 to TRBJ2-1, with a possible D match to TRBD1 (6 bases). Per germline, CDR1 MGHRA and CDR2 YSYEKL. The germline V and J ends were trimmed by 5 bases and 5 bases, with 13 bases remaining between them. CDR3 length equals 14 residues. The CDR3 bases are TGCGCCAGCAGCTGGACAGCTGGCGACAATGAGCAGTTCTTC. This translates into CASSWTAGDNEQFF.

A single count supports this clone. This chain uses TRBV30 with TRBJ1-1, with D possibly matching TRBD1 (5 bases). Looked up from germline, CDR1 is GTSNPN and CDR2 is SVGIG (reference sequence). Between the trimmed V and J ends, which lost 4 bases and 5 bases, there was a span of 14 bases. This CDR3 comprises 13 residues. CDR3 nucleotides: TGTGCCTGGAAGACGGGGGGGGGAACTGAAGCTTTCTTT. As protein: CAWKTGGGTEAFF.

The rearrangement joins TRBV9 to TRBJ1-1; no definite D call. The CDR3 covers 15 residues. Trimming cost V 0 bases and J 5 bases, with 14 bases left between them. The V gene's germline CDR1 is SGDLS and CDR2 YYNGEE. This chain's CDR3 is CASSVAGYGRTEAFF. CDR3 in DNA: TGTGCCAGCAGCGTAGCTGGGTACGGCCGGACTGAAGCTTTCTTT.

V and J are TRBV9 and TRBJ2-7; D unclear. CDR1 is SGDLS, CDR2 YYNGEE, per germline. Trimming pared 0 bases from V and 0 bases from J, leaving 7 bases between. The CDR3 covers 14 residues. The CDR3 is CASSVGSVSYEQYF. As DNA, the CDR3 is TGTGCCAGCAGCGTAGGGTCCGTCTCCTACGAGCAGTACTTC. The complete variable domain, with remaining parts taken from reference TRBV9 and TRBJ2-7, reads DSGVTQTPKHLITATGQRVTLRCSPRSGDLSVYWYQQSLDQGLQFLIQYYNGEERAKGNILERFSAQQFPDLHSELNLSSLELGDSALYFCASSVGSVSYEQYFGPGTRLTVT.